This T cell receptor (beta chain) stems from a study of T cell responses to AZD1222 COVID-19 vaccine. Some clones are missing from TCRdb's copy, which holds only in-frame ones; the method was immunoSEQ multiplex PCR. The profile shows 120,000 or so clones, roughly 91% of them singletons. This specimen was peripheral blood, taken on day 0 of MenACWY control vaccination. The sequence was obtained from an adult in good health.

The CDR3 DNA sequence: TGTGCCAGCAGCGACAGCCCCGGAGACAGGGGGCTCCCTGAAGCTTTCTTT. It encodes CASSDSPGDRGLPEAFF. This chain joins TRBV9 and TRBJ1-1; TRBD1 matches 10 bases. Unmatched junction bases numbered 14, after V lost 3 bases and J lost 6 bases. Germline CDR1 is SGDLS and CDR2 is YYNGEE. The CDR3 runs 17 residues.